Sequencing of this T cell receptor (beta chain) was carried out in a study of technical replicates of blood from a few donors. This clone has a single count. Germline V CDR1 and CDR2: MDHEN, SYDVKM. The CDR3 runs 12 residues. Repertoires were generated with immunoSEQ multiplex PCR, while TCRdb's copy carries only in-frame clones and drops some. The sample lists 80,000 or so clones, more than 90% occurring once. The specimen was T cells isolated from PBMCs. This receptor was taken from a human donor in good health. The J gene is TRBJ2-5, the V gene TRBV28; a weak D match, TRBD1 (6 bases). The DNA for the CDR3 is TGTGCTACGTCAGGGGAGAGAGGGCCCCAGTACTTC. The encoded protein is CATSGERGPQYF. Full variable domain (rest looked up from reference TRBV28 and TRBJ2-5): DVKVTQSSRYLVKRTGEKVFLECVQDMDHENMFWYRQDPGLGLRLIYFSYDVKMKEKGDIPEGYSVSREKKERFSLILESASTNQTSMYLCATSGERGPQYFGPGTRLLVL.